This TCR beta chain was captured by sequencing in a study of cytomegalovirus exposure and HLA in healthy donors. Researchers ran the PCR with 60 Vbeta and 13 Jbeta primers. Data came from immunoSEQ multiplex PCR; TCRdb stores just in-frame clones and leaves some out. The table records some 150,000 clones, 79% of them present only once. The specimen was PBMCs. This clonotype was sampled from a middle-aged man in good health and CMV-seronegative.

DNA for the CDR3: TGTGCCAGCAGTTACTCCCAGGGGCAGGAGCAGTACTTC. This codes for CASSYSQGQEQYF. The V and J genes are TRBV6-6 and TRBJ2-7; perhaps TRBD1 as D (6 bases). The CDR3 is 13 residues long. Germline CDR1 is MNHNY and CDR2 is SVGAGI (reference sequence). The V and J ends lost 0 bases and 7 bases respectively, with 10 bases between them.